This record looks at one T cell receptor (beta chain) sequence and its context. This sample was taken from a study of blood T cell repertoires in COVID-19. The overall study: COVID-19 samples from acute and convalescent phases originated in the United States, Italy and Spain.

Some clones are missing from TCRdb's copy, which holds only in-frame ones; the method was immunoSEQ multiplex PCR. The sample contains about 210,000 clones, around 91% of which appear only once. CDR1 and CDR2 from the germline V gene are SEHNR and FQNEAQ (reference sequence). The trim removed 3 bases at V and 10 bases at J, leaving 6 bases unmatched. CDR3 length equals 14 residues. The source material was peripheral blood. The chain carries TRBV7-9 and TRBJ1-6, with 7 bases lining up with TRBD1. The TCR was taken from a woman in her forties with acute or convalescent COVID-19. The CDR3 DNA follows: TGTGCCAGCAGCTTTGAAACAGGGGAATCACCCCTCCACTTT. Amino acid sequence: CASSFETGESPLHF.